This T cell receptor beta chain was captured in a study of blood T cell repertoires in COVID-19. Trimming at V came to 4 bases and at J to 6 bases, leaving 6 bases not matched to a gene. The CDR3 contains 14 residues. Germline-derived CDR1 and CDR2 are SGHRS and YFSETQ. In the original processing: Estimation of nucleated cell counts relied on the amplification of reference gene primers. Measured with immunoSEQ multiplex PCR; TCRdb has only the in-frame clones, and not every one. D and trimming come from the DNA, and the V and J calls and clone size come from that table. The data contain a few hundred thousand clones, 89% of them singletons. Participants were aged about 18 to 89 years, lived in about 26 US areas, and enrolled virtually. The study assigned cohorts using participant-reported clinical history.

This TCR was sampled from a woman aged 45-65 years who had been exposed to COVID-19. Sample: PBMCs or T cells enriched from blood (not recorded which). The rearrangement joins TRBV5-1 to TRBJ2-1; 8 bases match TRBD2. CDR3 coding DNA: TGCGCCAGCAGCGGGACTAGTCCGCTCAATGAGCAGTTCTTC. Its protein is CASSGTSPLNEQFF.